This T cell receptor beta chain was profiled in a study of T cell responses to AZD1222 COVID-19 vaccine. Profiling relied on immunoSEQ multiplex PCR, and the TCRdb table lists in-frame clones only, not all of them. Here the sample spans 99,000 or so clones, about 85% being singletons. The clonotype comes from an adult in good health. The specimen comprised peripheral blood, sampled on day 0 of AZD1222 vaccination.

DNA of the CDR3: TGTGCCATCAGTGGTGCTGGGGCAGATACGCAGTATTTT. Translated: CAISGAGADTQYF. The genes are TRBV10-3 and TRBJ2-3, with D hard to call. Trimming removed 4 bases at V and 4 bases at J, with 9 bases between. The CDR3 has 13 residues. Germline assignment: CDR1 ENHRY and CDR2 SYGVKD.